These 11 T cell receptor beta chains originate from one sample sequenced in a study of T cell responses to AZD1222 COVID-19 vaccine. Using immunoSEQ multiplex PCR, the repertoire was profiled, and TCRdb retains in-frame clones only, with some absent. The sample lists 110,000 to 150,000 clones; just over 90% were seen once. Sequencing used peripheral blood, obtained on day 0 of MenACWY control vaccination. These receptors came from an adult in good health.

The gene calls are TRBV21-1 and TRBJ1-5; no check of the table's D call, TRBD1, against the DNA was made. TRBV21-1 is a pseudogene. The CDR3 is made up of 15 amino acids. The CDR3 loop is CASSKVTGKNQPQHF. The DNA of the CDR3 is TGTGCCAGCAGCAAAGTCACAGGGAAAAACCAGCCCCAGCATTTT.

This clone is a singleton in its sample. The chain links TRBV6-5 to TRBJ1-1; D perhaps matches TRBD1 (6 bases). Germline V lookup: CDR1 MNHEY, CDR2 SVGAGI. The CDR3 is made up of 14 amino acids. V lost 6 bases, J lost 2 bases, and 13 bases lay in between. The CDR3 loop is CASREQGRNTEAFF. CDR3 bases: TGTGCCAGCAGGGAGCAGGGGCGAAACACTGAAGCTTTCTTT.

In nucleotides, the CDR3 is TGTGCCAGCAGTCCTAGAGGGGTCTATGGCTACACCTTC. It specifies CASSPRGVYGYTF. V is TRBV5-6 and J is TRBJ1-2; D perhaps matches TRBD1 (5 bases). CDR3 length: 13 residues. V was cut by 5 bases and J by 4 bases, with 12 bases left in between. CDR1 and CDR2 from the germline V gene are SGHDT and YYEEEE.

The V call is TRBV7-6, the J call TRBJ1-2; D is uncertain. CDR1 is SGHVS, CDR2 FNYEAQ, per germline. V lost 3 bases and J lost 5, with 16 bases in between. The CDR3 runs 15 residues. CDR3 loop: CASSLFKGALYGYTF. CDR3 coding DNA: TGTGCCAGCAGCTTGTTTAAGGGTGCTCTATATGGCTACACCTTC. Full variable domain (rest looked up from reference TRBV7-6 and TRBJ1-2): GAGVSQSPRYKVTKRGQDVALRCDPISGHVSLYWYRQALGQGPEFLTYFNYEAQQDKSGLPNDRFSAERPEGSISTLTIQRTEQRDSAMYRCASSLFKGALYGYTFGSGTRLTVV.

V and J are TRBV5-5 and TRBJ2-3; D ambiguous. Germline V gene data show CDR1 as SGHKS and CDR2 as YYEKEE (reference sequence). This CDR3 contains 16 residues. The germline V and J ends were trimmed by 0 bases and 2 bases, with 13 bases remaining between them. CDR3 protein: CASSLGDLRYTDTQYF. Written as DNA, the CDR3 is TGTGCCAGCAGCTTGGGGGATTTGCGGTACACAGATACGCAGTATTTT. The full variable domain, with the rest looked up from reference TRBV5-5 and TRBJ2-3, is DAGVTQSPTHLIKTRGQQVTLRCSPISGHKSVSWYQQVLGQGPQFIFQYYEKEERGRGNFPDRFSARQFPNYSSELNVNALLLGDSALYLCASSLGDLRYTDTQYFGPGTRLTVL.

The chain joins TRBV18 to TRBJ1-6, with TRBD1 matching over 8 bases. Unmatched junction bases numbered 9, after V lost 4 bases and J lost 10 bases. Germline V lookup: CDR1 KGHSH, CDR2 LQKENI. The CDR3 spans 15 residues. CDR3 in DNA: TGTGCCAGCTCACAACGGACAGGGTCGGACTCACCCCTCCACTTT. This translates into CASSQRTGSDSPLHF.

V usage is TRBV6-5 and J usage is TRBJ2-7; TRBD1 is a possible D gene (5 bases). The V end was cut by 7 bases, the J end by 5 bases, with 15 bases between. This CDR3 is 13 amino acids long. In germline, CDR1 is MNHEY, CDR2 SVGAGI. CDR3 sequence reads: CASTPIGDHEQYF. DNA of the CDR3: TGTGCCAGCACCCCCATAGGGGATCACGAGCAGTACTTC.

This chain links TRBV10-3 with TRBJ1-2; tentative D call: TRBD1 (5 bases). With 2 bases removed from V and 4 bases from J, the gap between germline ends came to 20 bases. The germline V gene encodes CDR1 ENHRY and CDR2 SYGVKD. The CDR3 consists of 17 residues. The CDR3 sequence: CAISEGTGPEDTYGYTF. In DNA form, the CDR3 reads TGTGCCATCAGTGAGGGGACCGGACCGGAGGACACCTATGGCTACACCTTC.

The rearrangement links TRBV7-3 to TRBJ1-1; a weak D match, TRBD1 (5 bases). The ends were cut back, 4 bases at V and 7 bases at J, with 13 bases in the middle. Germline lookup yields CDR1 SGHTA and CDR2 FQGTGA. The CDR3 has 13 amino acids. The CDR3: CASSSRVGSEAFF. CDR3 nucleotide sequence: TGTGCCAGCAGCTCCAGGGTTGGTAGTGAAGCTTTCTTT.

This chain joins TRBV27 and TRBJ2-3; 14 nucleotides match TRBD2. Germline CDR1 reads MNHEY; CDR2 reads SMNVEV (reference sequence). With 5 bases clipped from V and 3 bases from J, the junction kept 10 bases outside the gene matches. The CDR3 runs 18 residues. CDR3 sequence reads: CASSLRTSGRIGTDTQYF. The DNA of the CDR3 is TGTGCCAGCAGTCTCCGGACTAGCGGGAGGATTGGGACAGATACGCAGTATTTT.

This clone was found once. This rearrangement joins TRBV6-1 to TRBJ2-7; a possible D gene is TRBD1 (5 bases). The CDR3 spans 14 residues. Between the trimmed V and J ends, which lost 3 bases and 5 bases, there was a span of 14 bases. In germline, CDR1 is MNHNS, CDR2 SASEGT. CDR3 nucleotides: TGTGCCAGCAGTGACGATGACAGTGATGACGAGCAGTACTTC. This sequence encodes CASSDDDSDDEQYF.